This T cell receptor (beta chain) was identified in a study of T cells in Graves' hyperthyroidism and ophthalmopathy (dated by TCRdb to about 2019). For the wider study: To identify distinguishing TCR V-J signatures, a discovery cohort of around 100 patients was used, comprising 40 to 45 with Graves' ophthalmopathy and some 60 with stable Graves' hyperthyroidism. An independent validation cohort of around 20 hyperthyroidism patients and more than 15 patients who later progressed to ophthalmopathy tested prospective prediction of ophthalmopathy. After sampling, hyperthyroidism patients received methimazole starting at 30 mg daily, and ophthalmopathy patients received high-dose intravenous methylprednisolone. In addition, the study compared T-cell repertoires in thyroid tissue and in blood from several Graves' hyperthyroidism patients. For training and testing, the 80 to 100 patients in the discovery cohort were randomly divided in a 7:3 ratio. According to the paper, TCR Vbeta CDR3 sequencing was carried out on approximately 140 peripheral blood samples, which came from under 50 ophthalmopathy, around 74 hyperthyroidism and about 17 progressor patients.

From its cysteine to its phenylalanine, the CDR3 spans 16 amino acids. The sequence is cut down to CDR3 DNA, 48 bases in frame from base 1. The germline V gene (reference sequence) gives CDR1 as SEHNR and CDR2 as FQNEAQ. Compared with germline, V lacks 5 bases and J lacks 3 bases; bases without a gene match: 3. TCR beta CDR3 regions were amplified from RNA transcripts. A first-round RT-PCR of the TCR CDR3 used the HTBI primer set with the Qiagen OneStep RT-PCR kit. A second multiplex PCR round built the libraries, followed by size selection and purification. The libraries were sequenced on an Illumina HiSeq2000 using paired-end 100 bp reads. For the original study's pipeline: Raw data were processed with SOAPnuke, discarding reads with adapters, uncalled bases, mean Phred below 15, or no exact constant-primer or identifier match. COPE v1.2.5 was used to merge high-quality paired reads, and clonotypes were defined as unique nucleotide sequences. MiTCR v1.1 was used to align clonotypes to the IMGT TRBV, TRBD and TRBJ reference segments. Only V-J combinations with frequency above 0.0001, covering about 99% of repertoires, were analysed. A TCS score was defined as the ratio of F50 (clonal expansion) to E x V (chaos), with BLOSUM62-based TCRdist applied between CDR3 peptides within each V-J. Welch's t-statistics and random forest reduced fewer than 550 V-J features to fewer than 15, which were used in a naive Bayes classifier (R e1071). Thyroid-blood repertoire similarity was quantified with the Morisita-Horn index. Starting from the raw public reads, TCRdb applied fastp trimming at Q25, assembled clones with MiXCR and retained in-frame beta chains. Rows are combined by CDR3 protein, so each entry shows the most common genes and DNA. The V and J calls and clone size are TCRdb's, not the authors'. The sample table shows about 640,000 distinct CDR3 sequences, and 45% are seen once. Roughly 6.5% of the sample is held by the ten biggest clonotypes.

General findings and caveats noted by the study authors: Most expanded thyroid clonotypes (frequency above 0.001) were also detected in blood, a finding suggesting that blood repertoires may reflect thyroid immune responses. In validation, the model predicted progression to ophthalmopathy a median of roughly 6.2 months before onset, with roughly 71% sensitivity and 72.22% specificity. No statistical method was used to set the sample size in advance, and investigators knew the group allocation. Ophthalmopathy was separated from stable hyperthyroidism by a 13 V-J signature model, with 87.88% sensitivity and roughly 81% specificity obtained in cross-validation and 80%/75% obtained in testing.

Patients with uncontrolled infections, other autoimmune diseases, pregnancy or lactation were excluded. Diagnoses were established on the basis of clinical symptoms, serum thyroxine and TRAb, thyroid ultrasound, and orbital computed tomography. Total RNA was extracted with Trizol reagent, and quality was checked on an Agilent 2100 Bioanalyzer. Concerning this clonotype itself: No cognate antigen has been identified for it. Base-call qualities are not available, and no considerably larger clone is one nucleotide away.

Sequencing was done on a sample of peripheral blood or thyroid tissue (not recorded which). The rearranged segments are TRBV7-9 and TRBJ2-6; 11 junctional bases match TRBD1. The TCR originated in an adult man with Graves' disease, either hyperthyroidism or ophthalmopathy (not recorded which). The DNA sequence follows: TGTGCCAGCAGCATGGGACAGGGGGTTGGGGCCAACGTCCTGACTTTC. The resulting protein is CASSMGQGVGANVLTF.